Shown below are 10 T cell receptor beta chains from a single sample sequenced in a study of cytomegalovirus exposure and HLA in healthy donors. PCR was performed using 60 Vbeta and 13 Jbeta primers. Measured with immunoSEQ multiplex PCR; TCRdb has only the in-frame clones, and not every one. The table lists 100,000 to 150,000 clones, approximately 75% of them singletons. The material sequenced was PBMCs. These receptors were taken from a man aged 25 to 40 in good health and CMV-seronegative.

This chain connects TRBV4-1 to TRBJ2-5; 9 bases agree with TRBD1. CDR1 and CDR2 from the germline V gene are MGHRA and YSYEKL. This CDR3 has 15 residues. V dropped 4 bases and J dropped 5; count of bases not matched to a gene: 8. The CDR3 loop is CASSRTGVGGETQYF. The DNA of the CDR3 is TGCGCCAGCAGCCGGACAGGGGTTGGGGGGGAGACCCAGTACTTC.

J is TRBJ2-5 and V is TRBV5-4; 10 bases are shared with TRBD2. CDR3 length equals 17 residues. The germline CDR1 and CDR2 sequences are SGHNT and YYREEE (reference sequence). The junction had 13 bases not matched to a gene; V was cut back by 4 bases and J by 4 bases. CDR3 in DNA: TGTGCCAGCAGCCACACCTTACTAGCGGGGTTGGGAGAGACCCAGTACTTC. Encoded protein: CASSHTLLAGLGETQYF.

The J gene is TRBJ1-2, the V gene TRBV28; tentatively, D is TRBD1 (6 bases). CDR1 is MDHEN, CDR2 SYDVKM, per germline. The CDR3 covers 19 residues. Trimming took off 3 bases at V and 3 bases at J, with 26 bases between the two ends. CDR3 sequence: CASSFVLSGGSTADYGYTF. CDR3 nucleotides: TGTGCCAGCAGTTTTGTCCTGTCGGGGGGCTCTACGGCGGACTATGGCTACACCTTC.

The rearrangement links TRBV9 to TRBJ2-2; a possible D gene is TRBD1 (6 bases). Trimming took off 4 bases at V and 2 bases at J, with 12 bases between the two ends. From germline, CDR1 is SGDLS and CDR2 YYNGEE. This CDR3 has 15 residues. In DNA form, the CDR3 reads TGTGCCAGCAGCAGACAACAGGGAAACACCGGGGAGCTGTTTTTT. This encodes CASSRQQGNTGELFF.

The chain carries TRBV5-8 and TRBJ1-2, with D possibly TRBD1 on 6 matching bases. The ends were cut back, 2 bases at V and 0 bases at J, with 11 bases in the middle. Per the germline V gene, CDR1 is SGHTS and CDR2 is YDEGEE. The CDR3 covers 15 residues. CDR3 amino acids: CASSFDRIANYGYTF. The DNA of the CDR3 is TGTGCCAGCAGCTTTGACAGGATAGCTAACTATGGCTACACCTTC.

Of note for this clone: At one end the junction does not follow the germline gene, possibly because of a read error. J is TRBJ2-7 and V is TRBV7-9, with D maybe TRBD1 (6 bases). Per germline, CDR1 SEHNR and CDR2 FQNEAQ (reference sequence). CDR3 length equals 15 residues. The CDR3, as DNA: TGTTCCAGCAGCTTAGCGCTACAGGGTGCCTACGAGCAGTACTTC. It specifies CSSSLALQGAYEQYF.

CDR3 in DNA: TGTGCCTGGAGGCAGGGACTAGCGGGGGGCAGGCAGTACTTC. This gives the protein CAWRQGLAGGRQYF. V usage is TRBV30 and J usage is TRBJ2-7; 15 bases line up with TRBD2. The CDR3 has 14 amino acids. V shed 3 bases, J shed 9 bases, and the junction held 6 bases outside the gene matches. Germline assignment: CDR1 GTSNPN and CDR2 SVGIG (reference sequence).

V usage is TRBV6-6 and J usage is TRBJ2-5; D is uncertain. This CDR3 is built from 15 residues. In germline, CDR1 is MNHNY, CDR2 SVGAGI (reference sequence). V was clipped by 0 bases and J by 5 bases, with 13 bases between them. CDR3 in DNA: TGTGCCAGCAGTTACTCGGTACAACGATGGGAGACCCAGTACTTC. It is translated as CASSYSVQRWETQYF.

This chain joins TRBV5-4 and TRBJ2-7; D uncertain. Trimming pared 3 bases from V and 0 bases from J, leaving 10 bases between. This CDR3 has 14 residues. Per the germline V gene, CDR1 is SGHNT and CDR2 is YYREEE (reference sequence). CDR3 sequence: CASSSDIYSYEQYF. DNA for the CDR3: TGTGCCAGCAGCTCCGACATCTACTCCTACGAGCAGTACTTC.

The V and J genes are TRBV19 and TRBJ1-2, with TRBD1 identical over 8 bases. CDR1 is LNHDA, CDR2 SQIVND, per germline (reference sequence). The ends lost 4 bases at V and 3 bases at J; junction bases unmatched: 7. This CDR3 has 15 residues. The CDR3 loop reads CASSTDRGFDYGYTF. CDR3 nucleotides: TGTGCCAGTAGTACAGACAGGGGTTTTGACTATGGCTACACCTTC. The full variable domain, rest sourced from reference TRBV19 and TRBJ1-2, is DGGITQSPKYLFRKEGQNVTLSCEQNLNHDAMYWYRQDPGQGLRLIYYSQIVNDFQKGDIAEGYSVSREKKESFPLTVTSAQKNPTAFYLCASSTDRGFDYGYTFGSGTRLTVV.